These 16 T cell receptor beta chains came from one sample sequenced in a study of spatial heterogeneity in lung cancer. Study-wide findings and caveats: For expanded intratumoral alpha and beta TCRs, counts tracked tumor mutation counts.

TCRdb used MiXCR to reprocess the 5' RACE reads, holding one entry per CDR3 protein. Among over 1,000 distinct CDR3 sequences listed, roughly a sixth were seen once. Time point specified: sample taken at primary tumor resection. These receptors are not linked to any known antigen. The source was lung tumor tissue, collected at surgery. These TCRs come from a female donor with early-stage non-small cell lung cancer.

This clonotype was recorded a few times. This beta chain was picked up by a library intended for alpha chains and is off target, so its count carries little meaning. CDR3 residues: CASSQERVIAKNIQYF. The CDR3 DNA is TGCGCCAGCAGCCAAGAGAGGGTTATAGCCAAAAACATTCAGTACTTC. This rearrangement joins TRBV4-1 to TRBJ2-4; tentative D call: TRBD2 (5 bases). Trimming cost V 0 bases and J 0 bases, with 9 bases left between them. Germline CDR1 and CDR2: MGHRA and YSYEKL. The CDR3 is made up of 16 amino acids.

This clonotype has only a few counts. Since the library was made to target alpha chains, this beta chain is a stray read and its abundance is not meaningful. The V and J genes are TRBV20-1 and TRBJ2-1; the D is unclear. Trimming removed 1 base from V and 5 bases from J, with 15 bases in between. The germline CDR1 and CDR2 sequences are DFQATT and SNEGSKA (reference sequence). CDR3 length: 15 amino acids. Here the CDR3 reads CSARGTDSANNEQFF. The CDR3 DNA reads as TGCAGTGCTAGAGGAACCGACTCGGCTAACAATGAGCAGTTCTTC.

This clonotype is labeled large (0.1 to 1%). This beta chain is off target for a library built for alpha chains, so its abundance means little. The chain employs TRBV6-1 and TRBJ2-1; 9 nucleotides line up with TRBD2. Germline-derived CDR1 and CDR2 are MNHNS and SASEGT. CDR3 length: 16 amino acids. The V gene end was trimmed by 6 bases and the J gene end by 7 bases; junction bases not matched to a gene: 13. The CDR3 bases are TGTGCCAGCAGCCCCAAGGATAGCGGGAGCGGGAATGAGCAGTTCTTC. This gives the protein CASSPKDSGSGNEQFF.

In its sample, this clonotype ranks as large (0.1 to 1%). This beta chain appears as a stray read in a library generated for alpha chains; its size is not informative. This chain connects TRBV4-3 to TRBJ2-1; the D is unclear. Germline V gene lookup returns CDR1 LGHNA and CDR2 YSLEER. Trimming cost V 4 bases and J 15 bases, with 19 bases left between them. CDR3 size: 13 residues. This chain's CDR3 is CASSRGPGADWFF. The DNA of the CDR3 is TGCGCCAGCAGCCGAGGACCGGGCGCCGACTGGTTCTTC.

Relative to its sample, this clonotype is medium-sized. Because this beta chain is a stray read in a library intended to capture alpha chains, its abundance should not be given much weight. V gene TRBV7-2 combines with J gene TRBJ1-3; TRBD1 is a possible D gene (5 bases). CDR3 length equals 14 residues. The V gene's germline CDR1 is SGHTA and CDR2 FQGNSA. Deletions cut 5 bases from V and 4 bases from J, with 12 bases between. CDR3 sequence: CASSRQSLGNTIYF. In DNA form, the CDR3 reads TGTGCCAGCAGCCGACAGTCCCTGGGAAACACCATATATTTT.

This clonotype is large. The library was prepared for alpha chains; this beta chain is a stray read, so its frequency means little. J is TRBJ2-1 and V is TRBV11-2; D gene uncertain. This CDR3 comprises 11 residues. The germline V and J ends were trimmed by 1 base and 6 bases, with 1 base remaining between them. CDR1 is SGHAT and CDR2 is FQNNGV in the germline V gene. CDR3 coding DNA: TGTGCCAGCAGCTTAGTCAATGAGCAGTTCTTC. Translated, it gives CASSLVNEQFF.

Comments on this clonotype: Found in a library prepared for alpha chains, this beta chain is an off-target read, and its abundance has little meaning. The chain combines TRBV7-2 with TRBJ2-5, with D possibly being TRBD2 (7 bases). The V gene lost 3 bases and the J gene lost 1 base, with 12 bases spanning the gap. The CDR3 is 15 amino acids. Germline assignment: CDR1 SGHTA and CDR2 FQGNSA. CDR3 in amino acids: CASSFQGGGQETQYF. DNA for the CDR3: TGTGCCAGCAGCTTCCAGGGAGGGGGCCAAGAGACCCAGTACTTC. Together with reference TRBV7-2 and TRBJ2-5, the CDR3 gives the full variable domain: GAGVSQSPSNKVTEKGKDVELRCDPISGHTALYWYRQSLGQGLEFLIYFQGNSAPDKSGLPSDRFSAERTGGSVSTLTIQRTQQEDSAVYLCASSFQGGGQETQYFGPGTRLLVL.

About this clonotype itself: The size of this beta chain means little, since it is a stray read in a library made for alpha chains. V usage is TRBV6-5 and J usage is TRBJ1-5, with D tentatively TRBD1 (6 bases). This CDR3 is 14 amino acids long. Germline V lookup: CDR1 MNHEY, CDR2 SVGAGI. The V end was cut by 2 bases, the J end by 7 bases, with 12 bases between. This CDR3 reads CASSYATGQQPQHF. For the CDR3, the DNA is TGTGCCAGCAGTTACGCAACAGGGCAACAGCCCCAGCATTTT.

With regard to this clonotype: This beta chain is an unintended read in a library built for alpha chains; its size means little. The chain recombines TRBV3-1 with TRBJ2-2; D call uncertain. The CDR3 has 14 residues. Trimming pared 1 base from V and 6 bases from J, leaving 9 bases between. Germline CDR1 reads LGHDT; CDR2 reads YNNKEL (reference sequence). Here the CDR3 DNA reads TGTGCCAGCAGCCAAGCGGTGACTCCCGGGGAGCTGTTTTTT. It is translated as CASSQAVTPGELFF.

This clonotype was observed a few times. Because this beta chain is a stray read in a library intended to capture alpha chains, its abundance should not be given much weight. The chain uses TRBV4-3 and TRBJ2-1; no definite D call. The germline V gene encodes CDR1 LGHNA and CDR2 YSLEER. Trimming removed 1 base at V and 0 bases at J, with 7 bases between. This CDR3 region has 15 residues. CDR3 sequence reads: CASSQVLSSYNEQFF. CDR3 sequence (DNA): TGCGCCAGCAGCCAAGTCCTGAGCTCCTACAATGAGCAGTTCTTC.

In its sample, this clonotype ranks as large. A library prepared for alpha chains yielded this beta chain as an off-target read; its size is of little meaning. CDR3 sequence (DNA): TGTGCCATCAGTGCCGGGACAGGGATGAGCACAGATACGCAGTATTTT. Encoded protein: CAISAGTGMSTDTQYF. The chain couples TRBV10-3 to TRBJ2-3, with 9 bases that match TRBD1. This CDR3 has 16 amino acids. Germline CDR1 reads ENHRY; CDR2 reads SYGVKD. The V gene end was trimmed by 4 bases and the J gene end by 0 bases; junction bases not matched to a gene: 5.

Within the sample, this clonotype is large (0.1 to 1%). Little can be read into the size of this beta chain, an off-target read in a library designed for alpha chains. The chain employs TRBV29-1 and TRBJ2-3; 7 bases match TRBD1. The CDR3 is 11 residues long. Unmatched junction bases numbered 3, after V lost 4 bases and J lost 8 bases. CDR1 and CDR2 from the germline V gene are SQVTM and ANQGSEA. The CDR3: CSVVGDSTQYF. For the CDR3, the DNA is TGCAGCGTTGTAGGGGACAGTACGCAGTATTTT.

This clonotype appeared a few times. Because this beta chain is a stray read in a library intended to capture alpha chains, its abundance should not be given much weight. The gene calls are TRBV3-1 and TRBJ2-2; 10 bases fit TRBD2. The V segment lost 4 bases and the J segment 7 bases; nucleotides outside the gene matches: 12. Germline CDR1 is LGHDT and CDR2 is YNNKEL (reference sequence). This CDR3 is built from 17 residues. CDR3 loop: CASSPRASGRVGGELFF. For the CDR3, the DNA is TGTGCCAGCAGCCCCCGCGCTAGCGGGAGAGTAGGCGGGGAGCTGTTTTTT. The entire variable domain, with the rest obtained from reference TRBV3-1 and TRBJ2-2, is as follows: DTAVSQTPKYLVTQMGNDKSIKCEQNLGHDTMYWYKQDSKKFLKIMFSYNNKELIINETVPNRFSPKSPDKAHLNLHINSLELGDSAVYFCASSPRASGRVGGELFFGEGSRLTVL.

As to this clonotype: A library made for alpha chains picked up this beta chain off target, so its size means little. J is TRBJ1-4 and V is TRBV4-3; D uncertain. V was shortened by 0 bases and J by 4 bases, with 9 bases between the two germline ends. This CDR3 has 15 amino acids. The germline V gene encodes CDR1 LGHNA and CDR2 YSLEER. CDR3 DNA: TGCGCCAGCAGCCAAGATGGTTCCAATAATGAAAAACTGTTTTTT. Protein product: CASSQDGSNNEKLFF.

This clonotype was detected only a few times. Because the library targeted alpha chains, this beta chain is an off-target read whose size means little. This chain uses TRBV13 with TRBJ1-2; D gene ambiguous. V gave up 5 bases and J gave up 3 bases, with 13 bases separating them. The CDR3 loop spans 14 amino acids. CDR1 PRHDT and CDR2 FYEKMQ come from the germline V gene (reference sequence). The CDR3 loop is CASSKGKQYYGYTF. CDR3 in DNA: TGTGCCAGCAGCAAGGGCAAACAGTACTATGGCTACACCTTC.

A word on this clonotype: This beta chain is off target for a library built for alpha chains, so its abundance means little. The rearrangement links TRBV11-2 to TRBJ2-3; D gene uncertain. Germline lookup yields CDR1 SGHAT and CDR2 FQNNGV. Trimming left V 5 bases short and J 1 base short, with 7 bases between. The CDR3 covers 13 residues. Here the CDR3 reads CASSPPGTDTQYF. The CDR3 DNA reads TGTGCCAGCAGCCCGCCTGGCACAGATACGCAGTATTTT.